A single sample is the source of the 32 T cell receptor beta chains below, sequenced in a study of cytomegalovirus exposure and HLA in healthy donors. Researchers ran the PCR with 60 Vbeta and 13 Jbeta primers. Sequencing used immunoSEQ multiplex PCR; TCRdb keeps in-frame clones, though not all of them. The sample consists of 82,000 or so clones, around 10% of them appearing once. The specimen was PBMCs. The receptors were gathered from a man in his 60s in good health and CMV-seropositive.

This clone turned up a few times. The chain links TRBV6-1 to TRBJ2-5; TRBD2 matches at 7 bases. The CDR3 has 15 amino acids. The germline gives CDR1 MNHNS, CDR2 SASEGT. V was pared by 2 bases and J by 1 base, with 4 bases of the junction left unmatched. The CDR3 loop is CASSEQRGLQETQYF. Written as DNA, the CDR3 is TGTGCCAGCAGTGAACAGCGGGGCCTCCAAGAGACCCAGTACTTC.

This clone was detected only a few times. The rearrangement links TRBV18 to TRBJ1-1, with D maybe TRBD1 (5 bases). The CDR3 has 12 residues. The V end was cut by 2 bases, the J end by 8 bases, with 9 bases between. Germline CDR1 and CDR2: KGHSH and LQKENI. CDR3 DNA sequence: TGTGCCAGCTCACCAGGTACAGGCGAAGCTTTCTTT. Amino acids: CASSPGTGEAFF.

This clone was observed a few times. This sample includes further DNA sequences coding for the same CDR3. V usage is TRBV7-9 and J usage is TRBJ2-7; 11 nucleotides align to TRBD1. Germline V lookup: CDR1 SEHNR, CDR2 FQNEAQ (reference sequence). The CDR3 sequence is 15 residues long. After removal of 3 bases from V and 3 bases from J, the junction contained 4 bases not matched to a gene. CDR3: CASSFSGTGGYEQYF. The CDR3 region has the DNA TGTGCCAGCAGCTTCTCCGGGACAGGGGGCTACGAGCAGTACTTC.

The chain recombines TRBV2 with TRBJ1-5; D not certain. The CDR3 is 14 amino acids. V lost 7 bases to trimming and J lost 1 base, with 11 bases between them. Germline V gene sequence: CDR1 SNHLY, CDR2 FYNNEI. The CDR3 loop is CASNRAGSNQPQHF. CDR3 nucleotide sequence: TGTGCCAGCAATCGGGCGGGGAGCAATCAGCCCCAGCATTTT.

In this sample, this clone turned up a few times. This rearrangement joins TRBV6-5 to TRBJ2-7; TRBD1 is a possible D gene (6 bases). This CDR3 is built from 14 residues. Deletions cut 2 bases from V and 5 bases from J, with 13 bases between. Germline assignment: CDR1 MNHEY and CDR2 SVGAGI. The CDR3 sequence is CASSYARGGDEQYF. CDR3 sequence (DNA): TGTGCCAGCAGTTACGCCAGGGGTGGGGACGAGCAGTACTTC.

This clone was counted only a few times. The V and J genes are TRBV27 and TRBJ2-1; a weak D match, TRBD2 (6 bases). Germline values: CDR1 MNHEY, CDR2 SMNVEV (reference sequence). The CDR3 has 14 amino acids. Trimming pared 4 bases from V and 8 bases from J, leaving 15 bases between. The CDR3, as DNA: TGTGCCAGCAGTTATCTAGCGCCTGAGGATGAGCAGTTCTTC. As protein: CASSYLAPEDEQFF.

This clone appeared a few times. The chain couples TRBV18 to TRBJ2-5, with D tentatively TRBD1 (6 bases). The ends were cut back, 8 bases at V and 5 bases at J, with 6 bases in the middle. The CDR3 is 10 residues long. CDR1 is KGHSH and CDR2 is LQKENI in the germline V gene. The CDR3, as DNA: TGTGCCAGCCAGGGGGAGACCCAGTACTTC. Protein: CASQGETQYF.

This clone was seen only a few times. The chain recombines TRBV4-1 with TRBJ2-5, with a weak D call TRBD2 (6 bases). V was trimmed by 4 bases and J by 4 bases, leaving 19 bases between them. This CDR3 contains 16 residues. CDR1 MGHRA and CDR2 YSYEKL come from the germline V gene. This CDR3 is CASSLGAGNAGETQYF. The CDR3 coding sequence is TGCGCCAGCAGCCTAGGAGCGGGCAATGCGGGAGAGACCCAGTACTTC.

This clone was seen a few times. The sample carries other DNA sequences with the same CDR3. V and J are TRBV2 and TRBJ2-3; the match to TRBD2 covers 13 bases. The CDR3 has 15 residues. J lost 4 bases, V lost 5 bases, and 3 bases had no gene match. From germline, CDR1 is SNHLY and CDR2 FYNNEI. For the CDR3, the DNA is TGTGCCAGCAGTTCACTAGCGGGGGGGGCAGATACGCAGTATTTT. This translates into CASSSLAGGADTQYF.

This clone came up a few times. J is TRBJ1-2 and V is TRBV18, with D hard to call. This CDR3 comprises 14 residues. The germline V gene encodes CDR1 KGHSH and CDR2 LQKENI. Trimming removed 3 bases at V and 6 bases at J, with 14 bases between. The CDR3 DNA follows: TGTGCCAGCTCACCGAGCAGGCAGTACGATGGCTACACCTTC. Its translation: CASSPSRQYDGYTF. Complete variable domain (other parts from reference TRBV18 and TRBJ1-2): NAGVMQNPRHLVRRRGQEARLRCSPMKGHSHVYWYRQLPEEGLKFMVYLQKENIIDESGMPKERFSAEFPKEGPSILRIQQVVRGDSAAYFCASSPSRQYDGYTFGSGTRLTVV.

J is TRBJ2-7 and V is TRBV27; 10 bases map to TRBD2. J gave up 2 bases and V 8 bases, and 6 bases lay outside the gene matches. There are 14 residues in the CDR3. Germline values: CDR1 MNHEY, CDR2 SMNVEV (reference sequence). The CDR3 bases are TGTGCCAGCCGACGGACTAGCGGAACCTACGAGCAGTACTTC. The encoded protein is CASRRTSGTYEQYF.

The V call is TRBV5-1, the J call TRBJ2-1, with 12 bases lining up with TRBD2. From germline, CDR1 is SGHRS and CDR2 YFSETQ. V lost 4 bases and J lost 6; bases outside the gene matches: 5. The CDR3 has 15 residues. This chain's CDR3 is CASSPSGRAVNEQFF. CDR3 coding DNA: TGCGCCAGCAGCCCTAGCGGGAGGGCCGTCAATGAGCAGTTCTTC. Variable domain in full (rest from reference TRBV5-1 and TRBJ2-1): KAGVTQTPRYLIKTRGQQVTLSCSPISGHRSVSWYQQTPGQGLQFLFEYFSETQRNKGNFPGRFSGRQFSNSRSEMNVSTLELGDSALYLCASSPSGRAVNEQFFGPGTRLTVL.

This clone showed up just a few times. The chain uses TRBV2 and TRBJ2-7, with D possibly being TRBD1 (6 bases). The CDR3 is made up of 14 amino acids. V lost 8 bases and J lost 0, with 14 bases in between. Germline V lookup: CDR1 SNHLY, CDR2 FYNNEI. The DNA for the CDR3 is TGTGCCAGCGCTATTGACAGGCCCTCCTACGAGCAGTACTTC. Translation gives CASAIDRPSYEQYF. Drawing the rest from reference TRBV2 and TRBJ2-7, the complete variable domain is EPEVTQTPSHQVTQMGQEVILRCVPISNHLYFYWYRQILGQKVEFLVSFYNNEISEKSEIFDDQFSVERPDGSNFTLKIRSTKLEDSAMYFCASAIDRPSYEQYFGPGTRLTVT.

CDR3 region: CASSFTPVNNEQFF. CDR3 sequence (DNA): TGTGCCAGCAGCTTCACGCCAGTAAACAATGAGCAGTTCTTC. The chain recombines TRBV7-3 with TRBJ2-1; no firm D call. V was trimmed by 3 bases and J by 5 bases, leaving 11 bases between them. The V gene's germline CDR1 is SGHTA and CDR2 FQGTGA. The CDR3 consists of 14 residues.

This clone was detected only a few times. The V call is TRBV15, the J call TRBJ2-1; TRBD2 matches 7 bases. CDR3 size: 17 residues. The V and J ends lost 3 bases and 2 bases, in that order; junction bases with no gene match: 10. Looked up from germline, CDR1 is LNHNV and CDR2 is YYDKDF (reference sequence). CDR3 in DNA: TGTGCCACCAGCAGGGAGGGGCTTAGCGGGCCCTACAATGAGCAGTTCTTC. Translated, it gives CATSREGLSGPYNEQFF.

The chain couples TRBV27 to TRBJ1-2, with 11 bases lining up with TRBD1. V dropped 6 bases and J dropped 3; count of bases not matched to a gene: 9. Germline lookup yields CDR1 MNHEY and CDR2 SMNVEV (reference sequence). The CDR3 sequence is 16 residues long. CDR3 bases: TGTGCCAGCAGAACATCCGGGACAGGGGGACACTATGGCTACACCTTC. This sequence encodes CASRTSGTGGHYGYTF.

In this sample, this clone turned up a few times. This chain uses TRBV27 with TRBJ2-2; weak D call: TRBD2 (6 bases). Germline V gene data show CDR1 as MNHEY and CDR2 as SMNVEV (reference sequence). The CDR3 sequence is 15 residues long. Trimming took off 7 bases at V and 2 bases at J, with 14 bases between the two ends. The CDR3 loop is CASTPRDLNTGELFF. The CDR3 DNA sequence: TGTGCCAGCACCCCCAGGGACTTAAACACCGGGGAGCTGTTTTTT.

This clone was picked up a small number of times. V and J are TRBV27 and TRBJ2-1; tentatively, D is TRBD1 (5 bases). The CDR3 sequence is 12 residues long. V lost 5 bases to trimming and J lost 8 bases, with 10 bases between them. The V gene's germline CDR1 is MNHEY and CDR2 SMNVEV (reference sequence). CDR3 in DNA: TGTGCCAGCAGTCCTAGGGGCGATGAGCAGTTCTTC. It is translated as CASSPRGDEQFF.

This sequence joins TRBV5-1 and TRBJ1-1; a possible D gene is TRBD1 (5 bases). Per the germline V gene, CDR1 is SGHRS and CDR2 is YFSETQ. Trimming stripped 4 bases from V and 2 bases from J, with 9 bases between. The CDR3 has 13 amino acids. Here the CDR3 DNA reads TGCGCCAGCAGCACCGGGGGTAACACTGAAGCTTTCTTT. Translating gives CASSTGGNTEAFF.

This clone showed up just a few times. The chain couples TRBV7-9 to TRBJ1-1; TRBD1 aligns across 7 bases. CDR3 length: 16 residues. V trimming: 4 bases; J trimming: 0 bases; junction bases outside the gene matches: 8. Per the germline V gene, CDR1 is SEHNR and CDR2 is FQNEAQ (reference sequence). CDR3 amino acids: CASSSPQGPMNTEAFF. DNA for the CDR3: TGTGCCAGCAGCTCTCCACAGGGGCCAATGAACACTGAAGCTTTCTTT.

The V call is TRBV7-9, the J call TRBJ2-2, with 7 bases lining up with TRBD2. Germline CDR1 reads SEHNR; CDR2 reads FQNEAQ (reference sequence). V was pared by 7 bases and J by 4 bases, with 6 bases of the junction left unmatched. The CDR3 sequence is 14 residues long. CDR3 residues: CASNVREGTGELFF. The CDR3 nucleotides read TGTGCCAGCAACGTCAGGGAGGGCACCGGGGAGCTGTTTTTT.

V and J are TRBV6-1 and TRBJ1-1, with TRBD1 matching 7 bases. The CDR3 extends over 11 amino acids. V shed 5 bases, J shed 11 bases, and the junction held 5 bases outside the gene matches. Germline CDR1 is MNHNS and CDR2 is SASEGT. This CDR3 is CASSTGAGAFF. The CDR3 region has the DNA TGTGCCAGCAGTACAGGGGCCGGGGCTTTCTTT.

A few counts support this clone. The CDR3 protein is CALSGEQFF. The CDR3, as DNA: TGTGCCTTATCGGGTGAGCAGTTCTTC. The chain joins TRBV5-7 to TRBJ2-1; the D is unclear. TRBV5-7 is sorted into the ORF group, with uncertain function. The CDR3 loop spans 9 amino acids. Trimming cost V 10 bases and J 9 bases, with 8 bases left between them.

The V and J genes are TRBV27 and TRBJ1-6, with D maybe TRBD1 (5 bases). V was shortened by 3 bases and J by 8 bases, with 11 bases between the two germline ends. This CDR3 has 14 residues. Germline V gene data show CDR1 as MNHEY and CDR2 as SMNVEV (reference sequence). The CDR3 DNA reads TGTGCCAGCAGTTTCAACAGGAGGGATTCACCCCTCCACTTT. Translating it yields CASSFNRRDSPLHF.

There are a few counts of this clone. The rearrangement links TRBV5-1 to TRBJ2-3; 8 nucleotides match TRBD2. The CDR3 has 16 residues. V trimming: 0 bases; J trimming: 3 bases; junction bases outside the gene matches: 6. CDR1 is SGHRS and CDR2 is YFSETQ in the germline V gene. The CDR3 loop is CASSLDDGRGTDTQYF. CDR3 nucleotide sequence: TGCGCCAGCAGCTTGGACGACGGGAGGGGGACAGATACGCAGTATTTT.

Turning to this clone: Within the sample, other DNA sequences also encode this same CDR3. The chain recombines TRBV5-1 with TRBJ2-2; D ambiguous. V was trimmed by 1 base and J by 0 bases, leaving 7 bases between them. Germline V gives CDR1 SGHRS, CDR2 YFSETQ. This CDR3 comprises 15 residues. This CDR3 is CASSLLGPNTGELFF. In DNA, the CDR3 is TGCGCCAGCAGCTTGCTGGGCCCGAACACCGGGGAGCTGTTTTTT.

This clone showed up just a few times. V gene TRBV21-1 combines with J gene TRBJ1-5; the D call TRBD1 from the table was never checked on the DNA. TRBV21-1 is tagged as a pseudogene. The CDR3 runs 18 residues. The CDR3 is CASSYERSGQGYNQPQHF. DNA for the CDR3: TGTGCCAGCAGTTATGAAAGATCGGGACAGGGGTACAATCAGCCCCAGCATTTT.

In its sample, this clone was seen a few times. The chain has TRBV2 and TRBJ1-4, with D perhaps matching TRBD1 (5 bases). The CDR3 consists of 14 residues. The germline CDR1 and CDR2 sequences are SNHLY and FYNNEI. The ends were cut back, 11 bases at V and 8 bases at J, with 21 bases in the middle. CDR3 sequence reads: CAWDFRTRGEKLFF. The CDR3 DNA follows: TGTGCCTGGGATTTTCGGACCCGGGGGGAAAAACTGTTTTTT.

This clone has only a few counts. The chain links TRBV2 to TRBJ2-6; D may be TRBD2 (6 bases). V lost 7 bases, J lost 2 bases, and 15 bases lay in between. This CDR3 comprises 16 residues. The V gene's germline CDR1 is SNHLY and CDR2 FYNNEI. CDR3 DNA sequence: TGTGCCAGCACAGGGCAGGGCGGGGCTGGGGCCAACGTCCTGACTTTC. Translating it yields CASTGQGGAGANVLTF.

The rearrangement joins TRBV6-1 to TRBJ2-7, with D possibly TRBD2 on 6 matching bases. Germline V gene lookup returns CDR1 MNHNS and CDR2 SASEGT. V was pared by 5 bases and J by 1 base, with 12 bases between. CDR3 length: 14 residues. CDR3 sequence reads: CASSPAGLSYEQYF. CDR3 DNA sequence: TGTGCCAGCAGTCCAGCGGGCCTATCCTACGAGCAGTACTTC.

This chain links TRBV7-9 with TRBJ2-2; weak D call: TRBD1 (6 bases). Germline loops: CDR1 SEHNR, CDR2 FQNEAQ (reference sequence). Trimming left V 3 bases short and J 5 bases short, with 13 bases between. This CDR3 comprises 15 residues. The CDR3: CASSFVQGGTGELFF. As DNA, the CDR3 is TGTGCCAGCAGCTTCGTACAGGGCGGGACCGGGGAGCTGTTTTTT.

V and J are TRBV6-5 and TRBJ2-5; 7 bases match TRBD1. The length of the CDR3 is 14 residues. Trimming took 5 bases from V and 1 from J; bases not matched to a gene: 4. Germline V gene lookup returns CDR1 MNHEY and CDR2 SVGAGI. The CDR3 is CASSPTGIQETQYF. The CDR3 DNA sequence: TGTGCCAGCAGTCCGACAGGGATCCAAGAGACCCAGTACTTC.